This TCR beta chain derives from a study of T cell repertoires in cytomegalovirus infection. Germline V CDR1 and CDR2: DFQATT, SNEGSKA (reference sequence). The CDR3 covers 13 residues. Trimming pared 6 bases from V and 7 bases from J, leaving 13 bases between. MiXCR, applied by TCRdb to the reads, yields one record per CDR3 protein. Of some 300,000 distinct CDR3 sequences in the sample, approximately 10% were seen once. This clonotype was detected only a few times. This chain links TRBV20-1 with TRBJ1-6, with TRBD1 as a possible D gene (6 bases). Material: PBMCs. This receptor was obtained from a human donor in good health (CMV status not recorded). Some clones in this sample may be carry-over from other donors' samples. The CDR3 sequence: CSADRDTNSPLHF. CDR3 coding DNA: TGCAGTGCCGATCGGGACACAAATTCACCCCTCCACTTT.